The TCR beta chain under discussion was sequenced for a study of blood T cell repertoires in COVID-19. As for the study in general: The study drew acute and convalescent COVID-19 samples from the United States, Italy and Spain. T cells, B-cell-depleted T cells, or PBMCs provided the cDNA or gDNA that served as material.

Libraries were prepared by immunoSEQ multiplex PCR; TCRdb keeps only in-frame clonotypes and omits some of them. This table holds roughly 180,000 clones, roughly 88% found once. Germline assignment: CDR1 SGHAT and CDR2 FQNNGV. Trimming took 5 bases from V and 4 from J, leaving 20 bases between them. The CDR3 contains 17 residues. Source material: peripheral blood. This TCR was sampled from a man older than 75 with COVID-19, enrolled during active disease. The chain carries TRBV11-2 and TRBJ2-2; possibly TRBD1 for D (6 bases). The CDR3 nucleotides are TGTGCCAGCAGCGATCGAATGACAGGTGCGATCACCGGGGAGCTGTTTTTT. It encodes CASSDRMTGAITGELFF.